The 12 T cell receptor beta chains below all came from one sample that was sequenced in a study of blood T cell repertoires in COVID-19. Sequenced by immunoSEQ multiplex PCR; TCRdb stores in-frame clones only, minus some. The table includes approximately 80,000 clones, roughly nine tenths detected once. The sequenced sample was peripheral blood. The source is a human donor in a cohort sampled during active COVID-19.

The chain links TRBV27 to TRBJ2-7, with 12 bases that match TRBD2. Germline V gene lookup returns CDR1 MNHEY and CDR2 SMNVEV (reference sequence). Trimming took 5 bases from V and 4 from J; bases not matched to a gene: 0. The CDR3 spans 13 residues. The CDR3 bases are TGTGCCAGCAGTGGGACTAGCGGGTACGAGCAGTACTTC. Translation: CASSGTSGYEQYF.

This chain joins TRBV6-4 and TRBJ2-7; D is unresolved. The CDR3 consists of 16 residues. Trimming removed 4 bases from V and 2 bases from J, with 18 bases in between. Germline CDR1 is MRHNA and CDR2 is SNTAGT. CDR3 protein: CASSVLSAPNTYEQYF. The CDR3 nucleotides are TGTGCCAGCAGTGTACTCAGCGCCCCAAATACCTACGAGCAGTACTTC.

The rearrangement joins TRBV4-1 to TRBJ2-7; D might be TRBD1 (5 bases). The CDR3 spans 17 residues. Trimming left V 0 bases short and J 2 bases short, with 17 bases between. Germline CDR1 is MGHRA and CDR2 is YSYEKL. CDR3 nucleotides: TGCGCCAGCAGCCAAGAAGGGGCCTCAGCACCTACCTACGAGCAGTACTTC. Encoded protein: CASSQEGASAPTYEQYF.

The V and J genes are TRBV27 and TRBJ2-1; D may be TRBD1 (6 bases). There are 16 residues in the CDR3. The V end was cut by 6 bases, the J end by 4 bases, with 19 bases between. Germline CDR1 MNHEY, CDR2 SMNVEV (reference sequence). CDR3: CASSPGLGQKYNEQFF. In DNA form, the CDR3 reads TGTGCCAGCAGCCCCGGCCTTGGACAGAAATACAATGAGCAGTTCTTC.

The rearrangement links TRBV28 to TRBJ2-5, with 9 bases identical to TRBD1. V shed 5 bases and J 2 bases; nucleotides not matched to a gene: 6. Germline assignment: CDR1 MDHEN and CDR2 SYDVKM. The CDR3 spans 15 residues. The CDR3 nucleotides are TGTGCCAGCAGTGTACAGGGGGCAGGGCAAGAGACCCAGTACTTC. This sequence encodes CASSVQGAGQETQYF. The full variable domain, rest sourced from reference TRBV28 and TRBJ2-5, is DVKVTQSSRYLVKRTGEKVFLECVQDMDHENMFWYRQDPGLGLRLIYFSYDVKMKEKGDIPEGYSVSREKKERFSLILESASTNQTSMYLCASSVQGAGQETQYFGPGTRLLVL.

V is TRBV4-2 and J is TRBJ2-2; D is possibly TRBD2 (5 bases). The CDR3 loop spans 14 amino acids. Germline assignment: CDR1 LGHNA and CDR2 YNFKEQ. Trimming took off 0 bases at V and 6 bases at J, with 8 bases between the two ends. The CDR3 region has the DNA TGTGCCAGCAGCCAAGACGTCGGGGCCGGGGAGCTGTTTTTT. This codes for CASSQDVGAGELFF.

The V and J genes are TRBV5-8 and TRBJ1-1; 11 nucleotides agree with TRBD1. The CDR3 loop spans 17 amino acids. In germline, CDR1 is SGHTS, CDR2 YDEGEE. The V segment lost 3 bases and the J segment 1 base; nucleotides outside the gene matches: 8. This CDR3 is CASSSTPGQGENTEAFF. The CDR3 DNA follows: TGTGCCAGCAGCTCAACCCCGGGACAGGGGGAGAACACTGAAGCTTTCTTT. Looking up the rest from reference TRBV5-8 and TRBJ1-1 gives the full variable domain: EAGVTQSPTHLIKTRGQQATLRCSPISGHTSVYWYQQALGLGLQFLLWYDEGEERNRGNFPPRFSGRQFPNYSSELNVNALELEDSALYLCASSSTPGQGENTEAFFGQGTRLTVV.

The chain couples TRBV9 to TRBJ1-1; TRBD1 matches 8 bases. CDR3 length: 16 amino acids. V dropped 0 bases and J dropped 3; count of bases not matched to a gene: 7. The germline V gene has CDR1 SGDLS and CDR2 YYNGEE. CDR3 sequence reads: CASSVGTGQEYTEAFF. The CDR3 nucleotides read TGTGCCAGCAGCGTAGGGACGGGACAGGAGTACACTGAAGCTTTCTTT. Supplemented by reference TRBV9 and TRBJ1-1, the full variable domain reads DSGVTQTPKHLITATGQRVTLRCSPRSGDLSVYWYQQSLDQGLQFLIQYYNGEERAKGNILERFSAQQFPDLHSELNLSSLELGDSALYFCASSVGTGQEYTEAFFGQGTRLTVV.

J is TRBJ2-5 and V is TRBV4-1; TRBD2 aligns across 12 bases. The CDR3 is made up of 18 amino acids. With V trimmed by 1 base and J by 4 bases, 10 bases remained unmatched. The V gene's germline CDR1 is MGHRA and CDR2 YSYEKL. The CDR3 DNA reads as TGCGCCAGCAGCCAAGTTCTCGGGACTAGCGGGTCTTCAGAGACCCAGTACTTC. Its protein product is CASSQVLGTSGSSETQYF.

CDR3 in DNA: TGTGCCAGCAGCCAAAAGGGGTATAATTCACCCCTCCACTTT. This sequence encodes CASSQKGYNSPLHF. The chain recombines TRBV3-1 (or the pseudogene TRBV3-2) with TRBJ1-6, with a tentative D call TRBD1 (5 bases). Trimming cost V 2 bases and J 4 bases, with 6 bases left between them. The CDR3 spans 14 residues. The germline V gene has CDR1 LGHDT and CDR2 YNNKEL (reference sequence).

This chain uses TRBV28 with TRBJ2-7, with TRBD2 identical over 9 bases. The CDR3 spans 16 residues. Germline V gene lookup returns CDR1 MDHEN and CDR2 SYDVKM. The J segment lost 0 bases and the V segment lost 6 bases, leaving 9 bases of the junction unmatched. CDR3 nucleotide sequence: TGTGCCAGCAGCCCCTCGGCGCGGGAGGGCTCCTACGAGCAGTACTTC. This translates into CASSPSAREGSYEQYF.

The chain combines TRBV7-2 with TRBJ1-5; 9 bases align to TRBD1. CDR3 length: 15 amino acids. Trimming cost V 3 bases and J 4 bases; bases outside gene matches: 4. Germline CDR1 SGHTA, CDR2 FQGNSA. CDR3 residues: CASSLGQGVNQPQHF. In nucleotides, the CDR3 is TGTGCCAGCAGCTTGGGACAGGGTGTGAATCAGCCCCAGCATTTT.